This T cell receptor (beta chain) was profiled in a study of Ad26.COV2.S vaccination and SARS-CoV-2 variants. Data came from immunoSEQ multiplex PCR; TCRdb stores just in-frame clones and leaves some out. The table has about 680,000 clones, around 92% seen once; the top ten hold about 1.5%. This sample's treatment: roughly 20 received Ad26.COV2.S at low or high dose, single or two shots; about 5 received placebo; per-sample allocation not given. Samples were taken on day 63 after the first vaccine or placebo injection. On this clone itself: Other DNA sequences in this specimen translate into the identical CDR3.

Looked up from germline, CDR1 is MNHEY and CDR2 is SVGAGI. The length of the CDR3 is 11 residues. V lost 3 bases and J lost 4, with 3 bases in between. This chain joins TRBV6-5 and TRBJ2-5, with D uncertain. This TCR derives from a person aged 18-65 years who received the Ad26.COV2.S COVID-19 vaccine or a placebo. This material consisted of peripheral blood, taken in a trial of Ad26.COV2.S vaccine versus placebo. In DNA form, the CDR3 reads TGTGCCAGCAGTTATGGAGAGACCCAGTACTTC. Translation: CASSYGETQYF.